This is a list of T cell receptor beta chains from one sample in a study of blood T cell repertoires in COVID-19. Repertoires were generated with immunoSEQ multiplex PCR, while TCRdb's copy carries only in-frame clones and drops some. Of about 53,000 clones listed, about three quarters are singletons. Sequenced material: peripheral blood. The source is a man in his 70s with active or convalescent COVID-19. CDR3s include the opening cysteine and the closing phenylalanine or tryptophan. A D gene is named only where the DNA matches it firmly. Some rows mark clone size as missing; the rest say once, few, many or name a class of expanded clone.

TRBV11-2,TRBJ2-5,NA,few,12,TGTGCCAGCAGCTTAAGTGGGCTGGTCCAGTACTTC,CASSLSGLVQYF
TRBV3-1/TRBV3-2,TRBJ1-1,NA,NA,14,TGTGCCAGCAGCCATCACCCCGAGCGGTTGGAAGCTTTCTTT,CASSHHPERLEAFF
TRBV7-9,TRBJ1-1,NA,NA,13,TGTGCCAGCAGCGCCGGGGGGGACCGTGAAGCTTTCTTT,CASSAGGDREAFF
TRBV9,TRBJ2-1,NA,NA,15,TGTGCCAGCAGCGTAGTAGCTAACTCCTACAATGAGCAGTTCTTC,CASSVVANSYNEQFF
TRBV25-1,TRBJ1-1,NA,once,13,TGTGCCACTGCCACGCGGATGAACACTGAAGCTTTCTTT,CATATRMNTEAFF
TRBV9,TRBJ2-7,NA,NA,15,TGTGCCAGCAGCCAAGGCGGACTCGTCTCCTACGAGCAGTACTTC,CASSQGGLVSYEQYF
TRBV19,TRBJ2-1,TRBD2,NA,15,TGTGCCAGTAGTCAGAAGCGGGGGGGCGACAATGAGCAGTTCTTC,CASSQKRGGDNEQFF
TRBV6-5,TRBJ2-1,NA,NA,16,TGTGCCAGCAGTTATGACAGGACTAGGGCCTACAATGAGCAGTTCTTC,CASSYDRTRAYNEQFF
TRBV28,TRBJ1-3,NA,NA,14,TGTGCCAGCAGTTTAGGACAGACTGGAAACACCATATATTTT,CASSLGQTGNTIYF
TRBV4-3,TRBJ1-2,TRBD1,few,13,TGCGCCAGCAGCCAAGATGGACAGGTGGGATACACCTTC,CASSQDGQVGYTF
TRBV11-1,TRBJ2-3,NA,NA,11,TGTGCCAGCCGGGAAGCAGATACGCAGTATTTT,CASREADTQYF
TRBV7-2,TRBJ2-7,NA,NA,14,TGTGCCAGCAGCTCCTCCGGGACACCCTACGAGCAGTACTTC,CASSSSGTPYEQYF
TRBV24-1,TRBJ2-7,TRBD1,NA,15,TGTGCCACCAGTGATCCCCGACAGGGCGGGTACGAGCAGTACTTC,CATSDPRQGGYEQYF
TRBV12-3/TRBV12-4,TRBJ2-7,NA,few,13,TGTGCCAGCACCTACGGGACATTTGGGGAGCAGTACTTC,CASTYGTFGEQYF
TRBV24-1,TRBJ2-3,NA,once,12,TGTGCCACCAGTGACCAGACAGATACGCAGTATTTT,CATSDQTDTQYF
TRBV18,TRBJ1-3,TRBD1,NA,20,TGTGCCAGCTCACTCGTCCAAAAACTGACAGGGACCTCATCTGGAAACACCATATATTTT,CASSLVQKLTGTSSGNTIYF
TRBV30,TRBJ1-2,TRBD1,NA,13,TGTGCCTCCTGGTCAGGGGGAAACTATGGCTACACCTTC,CASWSGGNYGYTF